The present TCR beta chain was sequenced within a study of T cell responses to AZD1222 COVID-19 vaccine. Study-wide results and limits: Breadth and depth of Spike-specific TCRs rose after two AZD1222 doses. Donor demographics were predominantly white British with a female majority; clonal diversity may be underestimated. No repertoire was sampled before or during the peak T cell response, only after it. Seropositive AZD1222 recipients at baseline numbered only five to seven.

Assay: immunoSEQ multiplex PCR; the TCRdb copy retains only in-frame clones and omits some. This table has approximately 200,000 clones, over 80% appearing once. On this clone: The antigen is unknown.

CDR3 length equals 15 residues. V trimming: 2 bases; J trimming: 5 bases; junction bases outside the gene matches: 5. Germline-derived CDR1 and CDR2 are MRHNA and SNTAGT. This sample comprised peripheral blood, obtained on day 0 of MenACWY control vaccination. The chain combines TRBV6-4 with TRBJ2-3; 9 positions agree with TRBD2. The TCR comes from an adult in good health. The CDR3: CASSDGGGAGDTQYF. DNA for the CDR3: TGTGCCAGCAGTGACGGCGGGGGGGCGGGAGATACGCAGTATTTT.